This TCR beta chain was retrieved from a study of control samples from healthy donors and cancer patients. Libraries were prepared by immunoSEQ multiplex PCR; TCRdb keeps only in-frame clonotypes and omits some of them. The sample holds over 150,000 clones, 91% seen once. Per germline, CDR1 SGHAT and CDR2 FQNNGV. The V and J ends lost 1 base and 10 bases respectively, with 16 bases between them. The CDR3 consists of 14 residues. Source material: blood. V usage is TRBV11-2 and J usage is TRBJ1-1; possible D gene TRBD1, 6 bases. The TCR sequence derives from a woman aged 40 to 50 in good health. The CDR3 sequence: CASSLARQADGAFF. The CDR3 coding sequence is TGTGCCAGCAGCTTAGCTCGACAGGCGGACGGAGCTTTCTTT.